This paragraph reports one T cell receptor beta chain. The antigen is unknown. For the second PCR, which ran for roughly 7 to 11 cycles, a sample-barcoded 5' primer and a J-beta primer mix were used. From each sample, at least 2.5 million paired-end reads containing CDR3 were obtained. TCRdb itself ran the 5' RACE reads through MiXCR, one entry per CDR3 protein. The data contain 1.5 million to 2 million distinct CDR3 sequences, over 25% of them singletons. This entry is derived from a study of blood T cells in healthy people across ages. Overall study findings and caveats: As age increased, TCR beta diversity per million T cells fell in a roughly linear fashion.

Sequencing used blood. The receptor was isolated from a woman aged 30 to 39 in good health.

CDR3 nucleotides: TGTGCCAGCAGCATGATGACTAGTTTTTATGAGCAGTTCTTC. This encodes CASSMMTSFYEQFF. This rearrangement joins TRBV7-2 to TRBJ2-1, with TRBD2 as a possible D gene (6 bases). CDR3 length: 14 residues. The V gene's germline CDR1 is SGHTA and CDR2 FQGNSA. Trimming took 5 bases from V and 8 from J, leaving 16 bases between them. Full variable domain (rest looked up from reference TRBV7-2 and TRBJ2-1): GAGVSQSPSNKVTEKGKDVELRCDPISGHTALYWYRQSLGQGLEFLIYFQGNSAPDKSGLPSDRFSAERTGGSVSTLTIQRTQQEDSAVYLCASSMMTSFYEQFFGPGTRLTVL.